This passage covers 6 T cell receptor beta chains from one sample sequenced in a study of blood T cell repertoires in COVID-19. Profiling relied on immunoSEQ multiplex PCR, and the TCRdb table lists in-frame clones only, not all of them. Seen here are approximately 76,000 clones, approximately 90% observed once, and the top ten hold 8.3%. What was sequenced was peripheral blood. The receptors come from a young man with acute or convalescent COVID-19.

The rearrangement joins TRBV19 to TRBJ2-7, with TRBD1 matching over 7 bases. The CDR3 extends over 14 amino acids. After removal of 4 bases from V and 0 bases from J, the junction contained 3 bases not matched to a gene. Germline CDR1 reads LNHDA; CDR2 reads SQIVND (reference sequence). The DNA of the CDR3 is TGTGCCAGTAGTACGACAGGGACCTCCTACGAGCAGTACTTC. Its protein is CASSTTGTSYEQYF. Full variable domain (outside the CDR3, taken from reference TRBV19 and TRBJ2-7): DGGITQSPKYLFRKEGQNVTLSCEQNLNHDAMYWYRQDPGQGLRLIYYSQIVNDFQKGDIAEGYSVSREKKESFPLTVTSAQKNPTAFYLCASSTTGTSYEQYFGPGTRLTVT.

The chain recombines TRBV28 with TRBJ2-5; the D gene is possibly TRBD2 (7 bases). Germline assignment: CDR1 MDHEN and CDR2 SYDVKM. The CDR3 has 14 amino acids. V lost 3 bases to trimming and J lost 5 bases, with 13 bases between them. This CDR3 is CASSFRRGGETQYF. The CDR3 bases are TGTGCCAGCAGTTTTAGGAGGGGGGGGGAGACCCAGTACTTC.

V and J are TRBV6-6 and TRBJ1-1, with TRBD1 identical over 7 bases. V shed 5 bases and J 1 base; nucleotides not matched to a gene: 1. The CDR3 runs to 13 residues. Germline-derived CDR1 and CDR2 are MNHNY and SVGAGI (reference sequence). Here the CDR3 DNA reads TGTGCCAGCAGTGACAGGGAGAACACTGAAGCTTTCTTT. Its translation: CASSDRENTEAFF.

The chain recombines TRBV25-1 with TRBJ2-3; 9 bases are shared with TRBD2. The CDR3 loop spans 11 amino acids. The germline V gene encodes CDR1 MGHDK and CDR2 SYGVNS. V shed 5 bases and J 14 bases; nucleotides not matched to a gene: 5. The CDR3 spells CASSPGLASYF. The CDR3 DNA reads TGTGCCAGCAGTCCGGGACTAGCTTCGTATTTT.

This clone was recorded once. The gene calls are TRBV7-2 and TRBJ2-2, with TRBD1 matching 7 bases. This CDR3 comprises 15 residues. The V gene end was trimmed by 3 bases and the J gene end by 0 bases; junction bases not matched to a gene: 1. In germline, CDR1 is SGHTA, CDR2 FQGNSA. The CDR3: CASSLGTANTGELFF. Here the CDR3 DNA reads TGTGCCAGCAGCTTGGGGACAGCGAACACCGGGGAGCTGTTTTTT. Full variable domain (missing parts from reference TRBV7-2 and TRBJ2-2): GAGVSQSPSNKVTEKGKDVELRCDPISGHTALYWYRQSLGQGLEFLIYFQGNSAPDKSGLPSDRFSAERTGGSVSTLTIQRTQQEDSAVYLCASSLGTANTGELFFGEGSRLTVL.

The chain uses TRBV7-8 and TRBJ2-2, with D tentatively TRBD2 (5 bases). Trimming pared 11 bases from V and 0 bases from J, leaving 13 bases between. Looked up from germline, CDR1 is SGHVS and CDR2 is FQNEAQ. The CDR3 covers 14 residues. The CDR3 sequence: CASHGESNTGELFF. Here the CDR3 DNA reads TGTGCCTCCCACGGGGAGTCGAACACCGGGGAGCTGTTTTTT.